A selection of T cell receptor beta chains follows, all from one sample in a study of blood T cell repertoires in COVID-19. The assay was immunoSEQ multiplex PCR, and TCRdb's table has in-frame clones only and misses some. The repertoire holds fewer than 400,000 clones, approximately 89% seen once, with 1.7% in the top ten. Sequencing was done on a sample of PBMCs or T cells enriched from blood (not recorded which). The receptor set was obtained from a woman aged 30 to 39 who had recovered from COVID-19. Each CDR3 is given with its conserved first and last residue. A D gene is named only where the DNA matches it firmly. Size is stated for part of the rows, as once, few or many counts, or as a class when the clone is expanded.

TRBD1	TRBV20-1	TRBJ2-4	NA	TGCAGTGCTAGTCGGTTGACAGGGGGTGACAAAAACATTCAGTACTTC	CSASRLTGGDKNIQYF
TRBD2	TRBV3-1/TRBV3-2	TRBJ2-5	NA	TGTGCCAGCAGGGGACTAGTTTTGGGGGGGCAAGAGACCCAGTACTTC	CASRGLVLGGQETQYF
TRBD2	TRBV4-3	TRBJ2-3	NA	TGCGCCAGCAGCCAAGAATCAGCGGGGTTCACAGATACGCAGTATTTT	CASSQESAGFTDTQYF
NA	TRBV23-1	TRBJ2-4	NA	TGCGCCAGCAGTCGGCTGCGGGGCGGGGAGTACATTCAGTACTTC	CASSRLRGGEYIQYF
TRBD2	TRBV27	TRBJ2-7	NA	TGTGCCAGCAGTTTAATAGCGGGAGATCGAGAGCAGTACTTC	CASSLIAGDREQYF
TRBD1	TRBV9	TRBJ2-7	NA	TGTGCCAGCAGCGTAGCCGGGACAGGGGCCTACGAGCAGTACTTC	CASSVAGTGAYEQYF
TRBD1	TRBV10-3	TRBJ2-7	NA	TGTGCCATCGGGACAGACGAGCAGTACTTC	CAIGTDEQYF
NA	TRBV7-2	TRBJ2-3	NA	TGTGCCAGCAGCTTAGCCCGGGGGGATACGCAGTATTTT	CASSLARGDTQYF
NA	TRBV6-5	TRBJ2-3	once	TGTGCCAGCAGTACAGGGCAGAACACAGATACGCAGTATTTT	CASSTGQNTDTQYF
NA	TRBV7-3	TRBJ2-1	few	TGTGCCAGCAGCCCGCAACCGAGCTCCTACAATGAGCAGTTCTTC	CASSPQPSSYNEQFF
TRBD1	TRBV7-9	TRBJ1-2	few	TGTGCCAGCAGCTCAAGTACCGACAGGGGCTATGGCTACACCTTC	CASSSSTDRGYGYTF
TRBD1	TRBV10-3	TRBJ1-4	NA	TGTGCCATAGCGGACAGGAAGGGGGAAAAACTGTTTTTT	CAIADRKGEKLFF
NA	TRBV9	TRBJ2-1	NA	TGTGCCAGCAGCGTAGCGGGGTCCAGGACAGAAGCGTACAATGAGCAGTTCTTC	CASSVAGSRTEAYNEQFF
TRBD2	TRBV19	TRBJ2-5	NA	TGTGCCAGTAGAAGCGGGAGGGTTCAAGAGACCCAGTACTTC	CASRSGRVQETQYF
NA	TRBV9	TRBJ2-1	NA	TGTGCCAGCAGCGTAGCTGCGAGGTCCTACAATGAGCAGTTCTTC	CASSVAARSYNEQFF
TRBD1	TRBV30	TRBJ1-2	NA	TGTGCCTGGATACGACAGGGAGTAGGCTATGGCTACACCTTC	CAWIRQGVGYGYTF
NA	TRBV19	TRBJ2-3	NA	TGTGCCACTACAATGACTAGTTCGACAGATACGCAGTATTTT	CATTMTSSTDTQYF
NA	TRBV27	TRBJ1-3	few	TGTGCCAGCAGTGATATCCCCGGGATCCGCGGGGACACCATATATTTT	CASSDIPGIRGDTIYF
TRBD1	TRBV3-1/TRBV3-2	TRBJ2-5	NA	TGTGCCAGCAGCCAAGAAAGGACAGGGTGGGTGCGAGAGACCCAGTACTTC	CASSQERTGWVRETQYF
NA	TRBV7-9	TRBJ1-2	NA	TGTGCCAGCACCTCGGGGGGGTCGAACTATGGCTACACCTTC	CASTSGGSNYGYTF
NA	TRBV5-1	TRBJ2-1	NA	TGCGCCAGCAGCTTGGTGTGGGGGCAGGGAGCCAGCTCCTACAATGAGCAGTTCTTC	CASSLVWGQGASSYNEQFF
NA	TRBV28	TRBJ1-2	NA	TGTGCCAGCAGCCCTCACACAGTCTATGGCTACACCTTC	CASSPHTVYGYTF
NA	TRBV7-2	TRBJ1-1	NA	TGTGCCAGCAGCCCTCTCGTTACGGGGGGAACTGAAGCTTTCTTT	CASSPLVTGGTEAFF
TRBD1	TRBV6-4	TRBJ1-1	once	TGTGCCAGCAGAGAACATGGACAGGAGAACACTGAAGCTTTCTTT	CASREHGQENTEAFF
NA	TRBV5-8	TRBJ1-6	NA	TGTGCCAGCACCCCTGAAGCCGATTACTATAATTCACCCCTCCACTTT	CASTPEADYYNSPLHF
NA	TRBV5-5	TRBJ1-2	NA	TGTGCCAGCAGCCCCAATTATGGCTACACCTTC	CASSPNYGYTF
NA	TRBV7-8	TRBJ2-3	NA	TGTGCCAGCAGCCCCACTGACACAGATACGCAGTATTTT	CASSPTDTDTQYF
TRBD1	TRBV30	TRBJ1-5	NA	TGTGCCTGGAACACAGGGGGTAGCAATCAGCCCCAGCATTTT	CAWNTGGSNQPQHF
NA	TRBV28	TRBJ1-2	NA	TGTGCCAGCAGGATTCAGGGTCATGGCTACACCTTC	CASRIQGHGYTF
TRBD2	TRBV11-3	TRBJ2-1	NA	TGTGCCAGCAGCTCCCGGGATAGCGGGAACGCTAAGCAGTTCTTC	CASSSRDSGNAKQFF
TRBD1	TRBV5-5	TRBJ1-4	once	TGTGCCAGCAGGTGGACAGGGGAAGAAAAACTGTTTTTT	CASRWTGEEKLFF
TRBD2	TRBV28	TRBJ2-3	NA	TGTGCCAGCAGTTTATGGGCGGGAGATCGAACGCAGTATTTT	CASSLWAGDRTQYF
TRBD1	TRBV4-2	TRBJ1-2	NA	TGTGCCAGCAGCCAAGAGTTCTACACGGACAGGGACTATGGCTACACCTTC	CASSQEFYTDRDYGYTF
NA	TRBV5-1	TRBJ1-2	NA	TGCGCCAGCAGCGAGGGAGTTTTTGGGGTTGATGGCTACACCTTC	CASSEGVFGVDGYTF
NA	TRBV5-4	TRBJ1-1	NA	TGTGCCAGCAGCTTGGGGTCAGGGAACACTGAAGCTTTCTTT	CASSLGSGNTEAFF
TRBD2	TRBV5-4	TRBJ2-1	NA	TGTGCCAGCAGCTTGAGACTTCCCGGGACTAGCGGGAGATTGATCTTC	CASSLRLPGTSGRLIF
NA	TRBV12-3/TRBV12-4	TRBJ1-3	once	TGTGCCAGCAGTTTACTGGGAAACACCATATATTTT	CASSLLGNTIYF
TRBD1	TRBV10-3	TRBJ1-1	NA	TGTGCCATCACTTACGACAGGGGCACTGAAGCTTTCTTT	CAITYDRGTEAFF
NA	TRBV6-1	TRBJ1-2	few	TGTGCCAGCAGTGAAGGACAGACTGGTATCTATGGCTACACCTTC	CASSEGQTGIYGYTF
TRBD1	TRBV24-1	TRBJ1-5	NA	TGTGCCACCAGTGCCGCGGACAGGGTGGACAATCAGCCCCAGCATTTT	CATSAADRVDNQPQHF
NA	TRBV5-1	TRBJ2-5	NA	TGCGCCAGCAGCTTTGATCCAGGTAACCAAGAGACCCAGTACTTC	CASSFDPGNQETQYF
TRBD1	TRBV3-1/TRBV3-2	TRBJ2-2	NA	TGTGCCAGCACCCGGACAGGGGGCACCGGGGAGCTGTTTTTT	CASTRTGGTGELFF
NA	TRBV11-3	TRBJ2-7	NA	TGTGCCAGCAGCTTAGATCGCCACGGAGCCTACGAGCAGTACTTC	CASSLDRHGAYEQYF
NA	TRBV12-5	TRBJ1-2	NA	TGTGCTAGTGTCCCGATAGGAGGGCGAGGGGGCTACACCTTC	CASVPIGGRGGYTF
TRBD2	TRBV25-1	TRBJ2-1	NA	TGTGCCAGCAGTGACCGGGGGGGCCGTCAGGGGGAGCAGTTCTTC	CASSDRGGRQGEQFF
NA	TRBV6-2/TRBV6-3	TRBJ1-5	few	TGTGCCAGCAGTTACTCGCCAGGGTTAGGGCAGCCCCAGCATTTT	CASSYSPGLGQPQHF
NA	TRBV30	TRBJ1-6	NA	TGTGCCTGGAGCAGGGCTCGAAGCCGTAATTCACCCCTCCACTTT	CAWSRARSRNSPLHF
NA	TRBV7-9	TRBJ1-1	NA	TGTGCCAGCAGCCTAAAAGTCGCGAACACTGAAGCTTTCTTT	CASSLKVANTEAFF
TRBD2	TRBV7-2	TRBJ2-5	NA	TGTGCCAGCAGCTTAAACGGGGGGGGGACCCAGTACTTC	CASSLNGGGTQYF
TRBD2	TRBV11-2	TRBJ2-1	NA	TGTGCCAGCAGCGTTACTAGCGGGGGGGGCAATGAGCAGTTCTTC	CASSVTSGGGNEQFF
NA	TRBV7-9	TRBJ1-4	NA	TGTGCCAGCAGACGAAAGGAGGGTGAAAAACTGTTTTTT	CASRRKEGEKLFF
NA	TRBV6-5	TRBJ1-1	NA	TGTGCCAGCAGTTACGGCAGGGACACTGAAGCTTTCTTT	CASSYGRDTEAFF
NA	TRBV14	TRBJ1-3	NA	TGTGCCAGCAGCCCCGACGCCCGGAGCTCTGGAAACACCATATATTTT	CASSPDARSSGNTIYF
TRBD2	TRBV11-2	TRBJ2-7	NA	TGTGCCAGCAGCCTCTGGACTAGCGACGAGCAGTACTTC	CASSLWTSDEQYF
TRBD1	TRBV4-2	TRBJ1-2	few	TGTGCCAGCAGCCAAGAGGACAGGGGAGACTATGGCTACACCTTC	CASSQEDRGDYGYTF